What follows are 2 T cell receptor beta chains derived from one specimen sequenced in a study of blood T cell repertoires in COVID-19. The protocol was immunoSEQ multiplex PCR, while the TCRdb copy is restricted to in-frame clones and leaves out a portion. The data show fewer than 120,000 clones, with more than 65% seen just once and less than 4% held by the top ten. Sequencing was performed on peripheral blood. The receptors derive from an elderly woman with acute or convalescent COVID-19.

This clone was found once. The V call is TRBV5-6, the J call TRBJ1-1, with TRBD1 as a possible D gene (6 bases). Germline V gives CDR1 SGHDT, CDR2 YYEEEE. V lost 0 bases to trimming and J lost 3 bases, with 9 bases between them. This CDR3 region has 14 residues. The chain's CDR3 is CASSLGRGHTEAFF. Here the CDR3 DNA reads TGTGCCAGCAGCTTGGGCAGGGGTCACACTGAAGCTTTCTTT.

This clone showed up just once. CDR3 DNA: TGTGCCAGCAGTTATAAGAACACTGAAGCTTTCTTT. Translated: CASSYKNTEAFF. This chain uses TRBV6-5 with TRBJ1-1, with D unclear. Trimming pared 3 bases from V and 1 base from J, leaving 3 bases between. Germline loops: CDR1 MNHEY, CDR2 SVGAGI. The CDR3 sequence is 12 residues long.